Each of the 27 T cell receptor beta chains below was sequenced from the same sample in a study of T cells in Graves' hyperthyroidism and ophthalmopathy. Researchers took RNA transcripts and amplified the TCR beta CDR3 regions from them. Initially, a first-round RT-PCR of the TCR CDR3 employed the HTBI primer set. MiXCR was run by TCRdb on the multiplex PCR reads, yielding one entry per CDR3 protein. The data show a few hundred thousand distinct CDR3 sequences, about 15% seen once. Sequencing was done on a sample of blood. These receptors were taken from a woman in her 30s with Graves' hyperthyroidism.

This clonotype was observed a few times. The rearrangement joins TRBV28 to TRBJ2-3, with D possibly being TRBD2 (5 bases). From germline, CDR1 is MDHEN and CDR2 SYDVKM. This CDR3 is built from 14 residues. The V gene lost 5 bases and the J gene lost 1 base, with 10 bases spanning the gap. CDR3 loop: CASSPSAGTDTQYF. The CDR3 nucleotides read TGTGCCAGCAGTCCATCAGCGGGCACAGATACGCAGTATTTT.

This clonotype was seen ten or more times. This chain joins TRBV20-1 and TRBJ2-5, with D unresolved. The CDR3 is made up of 12 amino acids. The V and J ends lost 5 bases and 5 bases respectively, with 12 bases between them. Germline CDR1 reads DFQATT; CDR2 reads SNEGSKA (reference sequence). The CDR3 DNA reads TGCAGTGCTCAATTCCGGGTTGAGACCCAGTACTTC. It encodes CSAQFRVETQYF.

The V gene is TRBV10-3, the J gene TRBJ2-5; D tentatively fits TRBD1 or TRBD2 (5 bases each). Trimming removed 4 bases from V and 2 bases from J, with 14 bases in between. The CDR3 contains 15 residues. Germline CDR1 and CDR2: ENHRY and SYGVKD. CDR3 in DNA: TGTGCCATCAGTGGGGGACCCCTAAGGCAAGAGACCCAGTACTTC. It is translated as CAISGGPLRQETQYF.

The chain is built from TRBV28 and TRBJ1-6, with no clear D. There are 15 residues in the CDR3. Germline CDR1 reads MDHEN; CDR2 reads SYDVKM. V dropped 6 bases and J dropped 5 bases, with 14 bases sitting between them. CDR3: CASRKWGVNNSPLHF. CDR3 DNA sequence: TGTGCCAGCAGAAAGTGGGGTGTTAATAATTCACCCCTCCACTTT.

As concerns this clonotype: Being one base from a much bigger clone, this may be a read error. V and J are TRBV14 and TRBJ1-1; D perhaps matches TRBD1 (5 bases). Germline V lookup: CDR1 SGHDN, CDR2 FVKESK. The CDR3 is made up of 13 amino acids. The CDR3 region is CAGSRQHNTEAFF. The CDR3 DNA reads TGTGCCGGCAGCCGACAGCACAACACTGAAGCTTTCTTT.

The chain carries TRBV9 and TRBJ2-1, with TRBD2 matching over 10 bases. V gave up 2 bases and J gave up 5 bases; unmatched junction bases: 4. CDR1 SGDLS and CDR2 YYNGEE come from the germline V gene. The CDR3 totals 15 residues. The CDR3 spells CASSVGLAANNEQFF. CDR3 nucleotides: TGTGCCAGCAGCGTCGGACTAGCGGCAAACAATGAGCAGTTCTTC.

This clonotype was detected many times. At one boundary the junction diverges from the germline segment, which might be a read error. V usage is TRBV7-2 and J usage is TRBJ2-7, with TRBD2 matching 11 bases. This CDR3 region has 15 residues. Germline V gene data show CDR1 as SGHTA and CDR2 as FQGNSA. This chain's CDR3 is CASSLGLAGGYGQYF. In DNA form, the CDR3 reads TGTGCCAGCAGCTTAGGCCTAGCGGGGGGCTACGGGCAGTACTTC.

This clonotype has a count of ten or more. The chain is built from TRBV20-1 and TRBJ1-2; TRBD1 matches 9 bases. Trimming at V came to 5 bases and at J to 5 bases, leaving 6 bases not matched to a gene. The CDR3 length is 13 residues. The V gene's germline CDR1 is DFQATT and CDR2 SNEGSKA (reference sequence). The CDR3 nucleotides read TGCAGTGCTCCGGGACAGGGAAAATATGGCTACACCTTC. This gives the protein CSAPGQGKYGYTF.

There are a few counts of this clonotype. The chain joins TRBV10-3 to TRBJ2-7, with D unresolved. The CDR3 covers 15 residues. Trimming shortened V by 3 bases and J by 0 bases, and 12 bases separated the two germline ends. Germline CDR1 ENHRY, CDR2 SYGVKD. The CDR3 here is CAISDPSQTSYEQYF. The CDR3 region has the DNA TGTGCCATCAGTGACCCGAGTCAGACCTCCTACGAGCAGTACTTC.

Only a few counts were recorded for this clonotype. The chain is built from TRBV12-3 or TRBV12-4 and TRBJ2-7; D possibly corresponds to TRBD2 (6 bases). Trimming left V 2 bases short and J 2 bases short, with 13 bases between. The CDR3 covers 15 residues. The CDR3 DNA follows: TGTGCCAGCAGTTTATCCCTAGCGTCACCCTACGAGCAGTACTTC. This sequence encodes CASSLSLASPYEQYF.

This clonotype was observed many times. In DNA, the CDR3 is TGTGCCAGCAGCCAAGATATGGCAGACCCCATCTACGAGCAGTACTTC. Its protein is CASSQDMADPIYEQYF. This rearrangement joins TRBV3-1 to TRBJ2-7, with D unresolved. V was trimmed by 0 bases and J by 3 bases, leaving 15 bases between them. CDR1 and CDR2 (germline): LGHDT, YNNKEL (reference sequence). The CDR3 spans 16 residues.

There are many counts of this clonotype. The rearrangement links TRBV5-1 to TRBJ2-3, with TRBD2 matching 12 bases. This CDR3 region has 18 residues. The germline gives CDR1 SGHRS, CDR2 YFSETQ. The junction had 13 bases not matched to a gene; V was cut back by 4 bases and J by 4 bases. In DNA form, the CDR3 reads TGCGCCAGCAGCCTTCCAGCTGGACTAGCGGGAAGAGCAGATACGCAGTATTTT. Its translation: CASSLPAGLAGRADTQYF.

This clonotype has ten or more counts. V gene TRBV6-1 combines with J gene TRBJ2-5, with D perhaps given as TRBD1 or TRBD2 (5 bases each). The CDR3 extends over 14 amino acids. Germline V gene data show CDR1 as MNHNS and CDR2 as SASEGT. Trimming stripped 6 bases from V and 4 bases from J, with 15 bases between. CDR3 loop: CASRAGVGTETQYF. As DNA, the CDR3 is TGTGCCAGCAGAGCCGGGGTAGGGACAGAGACCCAGTACTTC.

This clonotype was seen only a few times. This CDR3 is CASRLQGANTGELFF. CDR3 nucleotide sequence: TGTGCCAGCAGACTCCAGGGGGCCAACACCGGGGAGCTGTTTTTT. The chain has TRBV6-4 and TRBJ2-2; 8 bases align to TRBD1. The CDR3 is made up of 15 amino acids. Germline V gives CDR1 MRHNA, CDR2 SNTAGT. J gave up 2 bases and V 6 bases, and 5 bases lay outside the gene matches.

The genes are TRBV19 and TRBJ1-5; D gene unclear. The ends were cut back, 5 bases at V and 0 bases at J, with 11 bases in the middle. The CDR3 has 15 amino acids. CDR1 LNHDA and CDR2 SQIVND come from the germline V gene (reference sequence). The CDR3 region has the DNA TGTGCCAGTAGTGACCGCACTTATAGCAATCAGCCCCAGCATTTT. Translated, it gives CASSDRTYSNQPQHF.

Worth noting for this clonotype: Possible read error: a much larger clone is one base away. The chain employs TRBV3-1 and TRBJ2-7; tentatively, D is TRBD1 (5 bases). Trimming removed 8 bases at V and 4 bases at J, with 18 bases between. Germline V gives CDR1 LGHDT, CDR2 YNNKEL (reference sequence). This CDR3 is built from 14 residues. The CDR3 region is CASRPRTYVYEQYF. For the CDR3, the DNA is TGTGCCAGCCGACCCAGGACATATGTTTACGAGCAGTACTTC.

The sample holds a few counts of this clonotype. V is TRBV13 and J is TRBJ1-5; D possibly corresponds to TRBD1 (5 bases). Germline V gene lookup returns CDR1 PRHDT and CDR2 FYEKMQ (reference sequence). The CDR3 has 15 amino acids. Trimming removed 5 bases from V and 2 bases from J, with 13 bases in between. CDR3 DNA sequence: TGTGCCAGCAGCAGGGGCCCGGCGGGCAATCAGCCCCAGCATTTT. Translation: CASSRGPAGNQPQHF. The full variable domain, rest sourced from reference TRBV13 and TRBJ1-5, is AAGVIQSPRHLIKEKRETATLKCYPIPRHDTVYWYQQGPGQDPQFLISFYEKMQSDKGSIPDRFSAQQFSDYHSELNMSSLELGDSALYFCASSRGPAGNQPQHFGDGTRLSIL.

This clonotype showed up many times. V usage is TRBV3-1 and J usage is TRBJ2-3; D remains ambiguous. The ends were cut back, 1 base at V and 2 bases at J, with 10 bases in the middle. Germline V lookup: CDR1 LGHDT, CDR2 YNNKEL (reference sequence). The CDR3 runs to 15 residues. The CDR3 protein is CASSQVFSPTDTQYF. The DNA of the CDR3 is TGTGCCAGCAGCCAAGTGTTTTCGCCCACAGATACGCAGTATTTT.

In its sample, this clonotype was seen a few times. The chain has TRBV20-1 and TRBJ2-1; 13 bases align to TRBD2. The CDR3 runs to 18 residues. The germline V gene encodes CDR1 DFQATT and CDR2 SNEGSKA (reference sequence). V gave up 4 bases and J gave up 5 bases; unmatched junction bases: 14. The chain's CDR3 is CSANSARTSGRTDNEQFF. As DNA, the CDR3 is TGCAGTGCTAATTCTGCGAGGACTAGCGGGAGAACCGACAATGAGCAGTTCTTC.

This chain uses TRBV7-9 with TRBJ2-1; 8 bases align to TRBD2. The junction had 11 bases not matched to a gene; V was cut back by 10 bases and J by 9 bases. The CDR3 contains 13 residues. CDR1 and CDR2 from the germline V gene are SEHNR and FQNEAQ (reference sequence). DNA of the CDR3: TGTGCCATAAGATGGCGGGAGGTCGGTGAGCAGTTCTTC. This gives the protein CAIRWREVGEQFF.

About this clonotype: Just one base apart from a much larger clone, this may be a read error. This sequence joins TRBV20-1 and TRBJ2-5; 10 bases are shared with TRBD2. Germline V gene sequence: CDR1 DFQATT, CDR2 SNEGSKA (reference sequence). With 5 bases clipped from V and 5 bases from J, the junction kept 2 bases outside the gene matches. The CDR3 covers 12 residues. The CDR3 protein is CSAQTSGETQYF. CDR3 nucleotide sequence: TGCAGTGCTCAGACTAGCGGGGAGACCCAGTACTTC.

The V gene is TRBV30, the J gene TRBJ2-3; D remains ambiguous. CDR3 length: 13 amino acids. Looked up from germline, CDR1 is GTSNPN and CDR2 is SVGIG (reference sequence). Between the trimmed V and J ends, which lost 4 bases and 5 bases, there was a span of 13 bases. The CDR3, as DNA: TGTGCCTGGAAGCGACCCAAGGGAGATACGCAGTATTTT. It specifies CAWKRPKGDTQYF. Complete variable domain (other parts from reference TRBV30 and TRBJ2-3): SQTIHQWPATLVQPVGSPLSLECTVEGTSNPNLYWYRQAAGRGLQLLFYSVGIGQISSEVPQNLSASRPQDRQFILSSKKLLLSDSGFYLCAWKRPKGDTQYFGPGTRLTVL.

The genes are TRBV14 and TRBJ1-2; D is undetermined. The CDR3 covers 13 residues. V lost 0 bases and J lost 9, with 11 bases in between. Germline assignment: CDR1 SGHDN and CDR2 FVKESK. CDR3 nucleotides: TGTGCCAGCAGCCAAGATATGGACGGTCGCTACACCTTC. This encodes CASSQDMDGRYTF.

This clonotype has at least ten counts. V gene TRBV2 combines with J gene TRBJ2-7; 7 bases align to TRBD2. The CDR3 covers 14 residues. V was pared by 5 bases and J by 4 bases, with 8 bases of the junction left unmatched. Germline lookup yields CDR1 SNHLY and CDR2 FYNNEI. The CDR3 here is CASSPIAGDYEQYF. CDR3 DNA: TGTGCCAGCAGTCCAATAGCGGGCGATTACGAGCAGTACTTC. Complete variable domain (other parts from reference TRBV2 and TRBJ2-7): EPEVTQTPSHQVTQMGQEVILRCVPISNHLYFYWYRQILGQKVEFLVSFYNNEISEKSEIFDDQFSVERPDGSNFTLKIRSTKLEDSAMYFCASSPIAGDYEQYFGPGTRLTVT.

Note on this clonotype: A much larger clone lies a single base off, so this may be a read error. This chain uses TRBV30 with TRBJ2-5; 7 bases line up with TRBD1. Germline CDR1 is GTSNPN and CDR2 is SVGIG (reference sequence). V lost 1 base to trimming and J lost 5 bases; unmatched junction nucleotides: 10. This CDR3 comprises 15 residues. The CDR3 DNA reads as TGTGCCTGGAGTGGCCGGACAGGCGCAGGGGAGACCCAGTACTTC. It translates to CAWSGRTGAGETQYF.

This clonotype was picked up many times. The V gene is TRBV5-1, the J gene TRBJ1-1; D unresolved. Deletions cut 1 base from V and 1 base from J, with 8 bases between. This CDR3 is built from 14 residues. Germline CDR1 is SGHRS and CDR2 is YFSETQ. CDR3 bases: TGCGCCAGCAGCTTGTTTAGGCAGAACACTGAAGCTTTCTTT. This gives the protein CASSLFRQNTEAFF.

This clonotype was detected ten times or more. CDR3: CASRLNPGLADFRSYNEQFF. CDR3 in DNA: TGTGCCAGCAGACTAAACCCGGGACTAGCGGATTTCCGCTCCTACAATGAGCAGTTCTTC. The J gene is TRBJ2-1, the V gene TRBV5-6; 11 bases are a match to TRBD2. The CDR3 extends over 20 amino acids. CDR1 and CDR2 from the germline V gene are SGHDT and YYEEEE. V trimming: 5 bases; J trimming: 0 bases; junction bases outside the gene matches: 16.